This TCR beta chain was captured in a study of T cell repertoires in cytomegalovirus infection. Study-level background: Recently identified HLA-C-restricted and well-studied HLA-B-restricted CMV epitopes were used. Evidence of both CMV infection and a matching HLA type came from public TCR beta signatures. Study-wide findings and caveats: HLA-C-restricted, CMV-specific TCR beta clonotypes were dominant ex vivo.

CDR3 length equals 15 residues. CDR1 LNHDA and CDR2 SQIVND come from the germline V gene (reference sequence). V dropped 5 bases and J dropped 4; count of bases not matched to a gene: 5. TCRdb re-derived calls from the reads in MiXCR, one entry per CDR3 protein. The sample holds around 430,000 distinct CDR3 sequences; approximately 46% are singletons and the top ten take about 41%. A remark on this clonotype: The target antigen is unknown.

The chain recombines TRBV19 with TRBJ1-5, with 10 bases that match TRBD1. This TCR was recovered from a human donor in good health (CMV status not recorded). Some clones in this sample may be carry-over from other donors' samples. This specimen was cultured PBMCs, taken from culture after CMV antigen stimulation. DNA of the CDR3: TGTGCCAGTAGTGCCATGGGACAGGGGAATCAGCCCCAGCATTTT. Translation gives CASSAMGQGNQPQHF.